This T cell receptor beta chain is from a study of follicular helper T cells after annual influenza vaccination. Looking at the study overall: For some subjects, blood spans the 2013-2014, 2014-2015 and 2015-2016 annual vaccinations. Study-wide results and caveats: Rare clonotypes were missed; only about 10-23% of cells gave TCRB.

Worth noting for this clone: Its antigen remains unknown.

V lost 4 bases to trimming and J lost 2 bases; unmatched junction nucleotides: 14. From germline, CDR1 is GTSNPN and CDR2 SVGIG (reference sequence). This CDR3 spans 18 amino acids. Time point here: 2015-2016 season, 7 days after influenza vaccination. Non-naive CD4+CXCR5+PD-1+ cTfh were sorted into ICOS+CD38+ and ICOS-CD38- fractions. Clones were sequenced by immunoSEQ multiplex PCR, and TCRdb holds only the in-frame ones, with some missing. The table lists 9,500 or so clones, 80% to 85% of them singletons. V gene TRBV30 combines with J gene TRBJ1-1, with 12 bases lining up with TRBD1. The clonotype was recovered from an adult who received the influenza vaccine. Material: CXCR5+ CD38- circulating T follicular helper cells from blood, obtained 7 days after influenza vaccination. Stated subset: circulating Tfh, non-naive CD4+CXCR5+PD-1+ (ICOS+CD38+ or ICOS-CD38-). CDR3 nucleotide sequence: TGTGCCTGGACCTTTACTCGGGACAGGGGGCCTCTCAACACTGAAGCTTTCTTT. It translates to CAWTFTRDRGPLNTEAFF.